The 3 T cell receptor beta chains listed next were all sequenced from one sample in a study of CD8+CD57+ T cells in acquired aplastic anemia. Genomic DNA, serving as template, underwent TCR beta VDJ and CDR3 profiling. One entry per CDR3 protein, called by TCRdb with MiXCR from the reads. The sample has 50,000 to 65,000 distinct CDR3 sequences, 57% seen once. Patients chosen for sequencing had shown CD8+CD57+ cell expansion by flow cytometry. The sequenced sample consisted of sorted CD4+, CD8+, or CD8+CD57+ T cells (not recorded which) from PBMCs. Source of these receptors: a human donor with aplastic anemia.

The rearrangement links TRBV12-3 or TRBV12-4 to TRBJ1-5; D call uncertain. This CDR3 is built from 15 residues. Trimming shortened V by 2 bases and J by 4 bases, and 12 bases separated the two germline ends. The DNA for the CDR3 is TGTGCCAGCAGTTTACCTCGGGGTGTGAATCAGCCCCAGCATTTT. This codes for CASSLPRGVNQPQHF.

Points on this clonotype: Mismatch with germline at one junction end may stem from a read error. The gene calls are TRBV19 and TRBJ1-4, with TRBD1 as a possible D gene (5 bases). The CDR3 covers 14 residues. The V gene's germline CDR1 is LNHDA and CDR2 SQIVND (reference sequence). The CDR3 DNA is TGTGCCAGTAGTACACAGGAAACGGATGAAATACTGTTTTTT. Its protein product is CASSTQETDEILFF. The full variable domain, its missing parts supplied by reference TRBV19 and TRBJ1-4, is DGGITQSPKYLFRKEGQNVTLSCEQNLNHDAMYWYRQDPGQGLRLIYYSQIVNDFQKGDIAEGYSVSREKKESFPLTVTSAQKNPTAFYLCASSTQETDEILFFGSGTQLSVL.

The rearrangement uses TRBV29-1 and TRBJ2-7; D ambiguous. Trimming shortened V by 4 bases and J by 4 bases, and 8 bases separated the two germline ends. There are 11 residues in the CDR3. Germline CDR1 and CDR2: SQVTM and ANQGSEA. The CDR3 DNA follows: TGCAGCGTTGCAGGCCAATACGAGCAGTACTTC. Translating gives CSVAGQYEQYF.